This TCR beta chain was obtained from a study of T cell responses to AZD1222 COVID-19 vaccine. CDR3 size: 14 residues. The ends were cut back, 6 bases at V and 4 bases at J, with 16 bases in the middle. Germline V gene sequence: CDR1 MNHEY, CDR2 SMNVEV (reference sequence). Sequenced by immunoSEQ multiplex PCR; TCRdb stores in-frame clones only, minus some. This table holds fewer than 200,000 clones, around nine tenths found once. The sample was peripheral blood, taken on day 0 of AZD1222 vaccination. J is TRBJ2-7 and V is TRBV27; a weak D match, TRBD1 (6 bases). This TCR derives from an adult in good health. For the CDR3, the DNA is TGTGCCAGCAGCCCTGTAGGACAGATTTACGAGCAGTACTTC. Residues: CASSPVGQIYEQYF.